Below, 29 T cell receptor beta chains from the same sample are listed, as sequenced in a study of blood T cell repertoires in COVID-19. The table came from immunoSEQ multiplex PCR; TCRdb's copy has only in-frame clones and leaves some out. The table records some 89,000 clones, around 87% of them present only once. Sequenced sample: peripheral blood. The receptors were gathered from a human donor in a cohort sampled during active COVID-19.

This clone has a single count. This sequence joins TRBV5-1 and TRBJ2-7, with TRBD1 as a possible D gene (7 bases). The CDR3 length is 16 residues. With 3 bases removed from V and 4 bases from J, the gap between germline ends came to 20 bases. Germline-derived CDR1 and CDR2 are SGHRS and YFSETQ. CDR3 region: CASSWSGGLLTYEQYF. CDR3 nucleotide sequence: TGCGCCAGCAGCTGGTCAGGGGGGTTACTCACATACGAGCAGTACTTC.

The rearrangement joins TRBV9 to TRBJ1-4, with 7 nucleotides matching TRBD1. V was clipped by 5 bases and J by 3 bases; unmatched bases: 4. CDR3 length: 14 amino acids. In germline, CDR1 is SGDLS, CDR2 YYNGEE. The CDR3, as DNA: TGTGCCAGCAGTGGACAGGCCGCTAATGAAAAACTGTTTTTT. It specifies CASSGQAANEKLFF.

The chain is built from TRBV9 and TRBJ1-1; unclear D gene. CDR3 length: 16 amino acids. V lost 4 bases and J 0 bases, leaving 16 bases between the germline ends. In germline, CDR1 is SGDLS, CDR2 YYNGEE. The CDR3 DNA reads TGTGCCAGCAGCTTCATTCCTACTGACATGAACACTGAAGCTTTCTTT. Protein sequence: CASSFIPTDMNTEAFF.

This rearrangement joins TRBV6-1 to TRBJ1-3; D uncertain. The CDR3 contains 14 residues. The germline V gene has CDR1 MNHNS and CDR2 SASEGT. The V end lost 2 bases, the J end lost 4 bases, and 9 bases lay between the germline ends. CDR3 DNA sequence: TGTGCCAGCAGTGAAATGGGCCCCGGAAACACCATATATTTT. As protein: CASSEMGPGNTIYF.

In its sample, this clone was seen once. This rearrangement joins TRBV6-5 to TRBJ1-1, with a weak D call TRBD1 (6 bases). With 6 bases removed from V and 4 bases from J, the gap between germline ends came to 15 bases. Germline V lookup: CDR1 MNHEY, CDR2 SVGAGI. CDR3 size: 14 residues. CDR3 bases: TGTGCCAGCAGAGGACAGCCGACCTTCACTGAAGCTTTCTTT. Protein product: CASRGQPTFTEAFF.

J is TRBJ1-1 and V is TRBV6-5; 8 nucleotides agree with TRBD1. The germline CDR1 and CDR2 sequences are MNHEY and SVGAGI. V was clipped by 6 bases and J by 5 bases; unmatched bases: 8. The CDR3 totals 14 residues. The CDR3 DNA is TGTGCCAGCAGGAAAACAGGGGGTAGGACTGAAGCTTTCTTT. Protein product: CASRKTGGRTEAFF.

The rearrangement uses TRBV7-9 and TRBJ2-4; unclear D gene. V gave up 3 bases and J gave up 10 bases, with 13 bases separating them. From germline, CDR1 is SEHNR and CDR2 FQNEAQ (reference sequence). The CDR3 is made up of 13 amino acids. Here the CDR3 reads CASSLDESGIQYF. CDR3 nucleotide sequence: TGTGCCAGCAGCTTGGATGAGTCGGGTATTCAGTACTTC.

This clone has just a few counts. V is TRBV14 and J is TRBJ1-1, with 7 nucleotides matching TRBD1. The V and J ends lost 0 bases and 0 bases, in that order; junction bases with no gene match: 10. This CDR3 spans 18 amino acids. Germline loops: CDR1 SGHDN, CDR2 FVKESK. The CDR3 region has the DNA TGTGCCAGCAGCCAAGATTATTTGGGACAGCTCATGAACACTGAAGCTTTCTTT. It encodes CASSQDYLGQLMNTEAFF.

The rearrangement links TRBV7-8 to TRBJ1-1; a possible D gene is TRBD1 (6 bases). The V gene lost 4 bases and the J gene lost 0 bases, with 18 bases spanning the gap. Per germline, CDR1 SGHVS and CDR2 FQNEAQ. The length of the CDR3 is 17 residues. The CDR3: CASSSPGQNLVNTEAFF. In DNA, the CDR3 is TGTGCCAGCAGCTCCCCGGGACAAAACCTCGTGAACACTGAAGCTTTCTTT.

The chain couples TRBV11-2 to TRBJ2-1; no clear D. The CDR3 spans 13 residues. Germline V gene sequence: CDR1 SGHAT, CDR2 FQNNGV. The V end was cut by 0 bases, the J end by 8 bases, with 8 bases between. DNA for the CDR3: TGTGCCAGCAGCTTAGATTTCGGGTATGAGCAGTTCTTC. Protein: CASSLDFGYEQFF. Full variable domain (outside the CDR3, taken from reference TRBV11-2 and TRBJ2-1): EAGVAQSPRYKIIEKRQSVAFWCNPISGHATLYWYQQILGQGPKLLIQFQNNGVVDDSQLPKDRFSAERLKGVDSTLKIQPAKLEDSAVYLCASSLDFGYEQFFGPGTRLTVL.

This chain connects TRBV6-5 to TRBJ2-7; TRBD1 agrees at 9 bases. The CDR3 runs to 15 residues. Germline V gene sequence: CDR1 MNHEY, CDR2 SVGAGI. Trimming at V came to 10 bases and at J to 0 bases, leaving 10 bases not matched to a gene. CDR3 sequence: CAIRPGQGASYEQYF. As DNA, the CDR3 is TGTGCCATCCGCCCGGGACAGGGCGCCTCCTACGAGCAGTACTTC.

The genes are TRBV2 and TRBJ1-1; 10 nucleotides agree with TRBD1. The CDR3 spans 14 residues. V dropped 6 bases and J dropped 1; count of bases not matched to a gene: 2. Germline assignment: CDR1 SNHLY and CDR2 FYNNEI. The CDR3 region is CASRRQGANTEAFF. CDR3 sequence (DNA): TGTGCCAGCAGAAGACAGGGGGCGAACACTGAAGCTTTCTTT.

The chain combines TRBV5-4 with TRBJ1-1, with 11 bases that match TRBD1. J was trimmed by 1 base and V by 1 base; bases with no gene match: 3. The CDR3 has 16 residues. Germline V lookup: CDR1 SGHNT, CDR2 YYREEE (reference sequence). In DNA, the CDR3 is TGTGCCAGCAGCTTGCCCGGACAGGGGGCGAACACTGAAGCTTTCTTT. This encodes CASSLPGQGANTEAFF.

The rearrangement links TRBV27 to TRBJ2-1; 14 bases match TRBD2. V shed 4 bases, J shed 9 bases, and the junction held 11 bases outside the gene matches. The CDR3 has 17 residues. Germline V gene data show CDR1 as MNHEY and CDR2 as SMNVEV (reference sequence). CDR3 bases: TGTGCCAGCAGTTGGGGCAGACTAGCGGGAGGGCCGGCTGAGCAGTTCTTC. Amino acid sequence: CASSWGRLAGGPAEQFF.

This clone turned up a few times. This chain links TRBV7-3 with TRBJ1-1; no firm D call. This CDR3 region has 15 residues. Germline assignment: CDR1 SGHTA and CDR2 FQGTGA. Between the trimmed V and J ends, which lost 5 bases and 0 bases, there was a span of 13 bases. CDR3 in amino acids: CASSPLPNLNTEAFF. The DNA for the CDR3 is TGTGCCAGCAGCCCCCTACCGAACCTGAACACTGAAGCTTTCTTT.

The chain is built from TRBV19 and TRBJ1-1, with TRBD1 identical over 11 bases. Germline trimming cut 4 bases from V and 5 bases from J; bases unmatched to any gene: 3. CDR1 and CDR2 from the germline V gene are LNHDA and SQIVND (reference sequence). The CDR3 runs 14 residues. This chain's CDR3 is CASSKDRGLTEAFF. The CDR3, as DNA: TGTGCCAGTAGTAAGGACAGGGGGCTGACTGAAGCTTTCTTT. The full variable domain, rest sourced from reference TRBV19 and TRBJ1-1, is DGGITQSPKYLFRKEGQNVTLSCEQNLNHDAMYWYRQDPGQGLRLIYYSQIVNDFQKGDIAEGYSVSREKKESFPLTVTSAQKNPTAFYLCASSKDRGLTEAFFGQGTRLTVV.

The chain links TRBV7-2 to TRBJ2-3; 7 bases line up with TRBD2. This CDR3 has 19 amino acids. After removal of 2 bases from V and 2 bases from J, the junction contained 16 bases not matched to a gene. Germline V CDR1 and CDR2: SGHTA, FQGNSA. CDR3 in amino acids: CASSLNPLVSGGNTDTQYF. The DNA for the CDR3 is TGTGCCAGCAGCTTAAACCCCCTGGTATCGGGAGGTAACACAGATACGCAGTATTTT.

The chain combines TRBV27 with TRBJ2-1; 10 nucleotides match TRBD2. The CDR3 contains 16 residues. Germline V gives CDR1 MNHEY, CDR2 SMNVEV (reference sequence). The junction had 5 bases not matched to a gene; V was cut back by 5 bases and J by 1 base. The DNA for the CDR3 is TGTGCCAGCAGTCCTCGTAGCGGGAGGTCCTACAATGAGCAGTTCTTC. Its protein product is CASSPRSGRSYNEQFF.

This chain uses TRBV6-2 or TRBV6-3 with TRBJ2-7; D may be TRBD1 (5 bases). Germline values: CDR1 MNHEY, CDR2 SVGEGT. The V end was cut by 5 bases, the J end by 3 bases, with 5 bases between. The CDR3 is 11 amino acids. The CDR3 loop is CASSDSYEQYF. The CDR3 region has the DNA TGTGCCAGCAGTGACAGCTACGAGCAGTACTTC.

This sequence joins TRBV18 and TRBJ1-2, with 11 bases matching TRBD1. The CDR3 totals 16 residues. Germline V gene lookup returns CDR1 KGHSH and CDR2 LQKENI. With 1 base clipped from V and 4 bases from J, the junction kept 5 bases outside the gene matches. DNA for the CDR3: TGTGCCAGCTCACCACAGGGGACAGGGGGTACCTATGGCTACACCTTC. Residues: CASSPQGTGGTYGYTF.

This rearrangement joins TRBV27 to TRBJ2-3; TRBD2 matches at 8 bases. With V trimmed by 5 bases and J by 3 bases, 4 bases remained unmatched. The V gene's germline CDR1 is MNHEY and CDR2 SMNVEV (reference sequence). The CDR3 length is 14 residues. Here the CDR3 DNA reads TGTGCCAGCAGTAGCGGGAGCTTAACAGATACGCAGTATTTT. As protein: CASSSGSLTDTQYF.

V usage is TRBV28 and J usage is TRBJ1-4; the D gene is possibly TRBD1 (5 bases). Between the trimmed V and J ends, which lost 7 bases and 7 bases, there was a span of 16 bases. The CDR3 covers 14 residues. Germline V lookup: CDR1 MDHEN, CDR2 SYDVKM. The CDR3 nucleotides read TGTGCCAGCACCTCTGGGCAGGGAACTGAAAAACTGTTTTTT. Translating gives CASTSGQGTEKLFF. Drawing the rest from reference TRBV28 and TRBJ1-4, the complete variable domain is DVKVTQSSRYLVKRTGEKVFLECVQDMDHENMFWYRQDPGLGLRLIYFSYDVKMKEKGDIPEGYSVSREKKERFSLILESASTNQTSMYLCASTSGQGTEKLFFGSGTQLSVL.

V and J are TRBV10-3 and TRBJ1-1; D gene uncertain. This CDR3 is built from 13 residues. Trimming pared 8 bases from V and 6 bases from J, leaving 16 bases between. CDR1 ENHRY and CDR2 SYGVKD come from the germline V gene. The DNA of the CDR3 is TGTGCCATCTCGGCAGGAATCGGCGCTGAAGCTTTCTTT. This gives the protein CAISAGIGAEAFF.

The rearrangement joins TRBV7-9 to TRBJ2-5; 8 bases agree with TRBD1. This CDR3 is 13 amino acids long. V trimming: 4 bases; J trimming: 7 bases; junction bases outside the gene matches: 5. In germline, CDR1 is SEHNR, CDR2 FQNEAQ (reference sequence). In nucleotides, the CDR3 is TGTGCCAGCAGCTCGACAGGGGTGGTGACCCAGTACTTC. It is translated as CASSSTGVVTQYF. Complete variable domain (other parts from reference TRBV7-9 and TRBJ2-5): DTGVSQNPRHKITKRGQNVTFRCDPISEHNRLYWYRQTLGQGPEFLTYFQNEAQLEKSRLLSDRFSAERPKGSFSTLEIQRTEQGDSAMYLCASSSTGVVTQYFGPGTRLLVL.

The gene calls are TRBV2 and TRBJ2-7, with D tentatively TRBD1 (6 bases). Germline V gene data show CDR1 as SNHLY and CDR2 as FYNNEI. V was pared by 5 bases and J by 3 bases, with 8 bases between. This CDR3 region has 12 residues. Written as DNA, the CDR3 is TGTGCCAGCAGTCAGGGGATCTACGAGCAGTACTTC. The encoded protein is CASSQGIYEQYF.

This sequence joins TRBV20-1 and TRBJ2-1; TRBD1 is a possible D gene (6 bases). V gave up 3 bases and J gave up 7 bases, with 10 bases separating them. The CDR3 is 12 amino acids. Germline V CDR1 and CDR2: DFQATT, SNEGSKA (reference sequence). This chain's CDR3 is CSASWGRNEQFF. The CDR3 nucleotides read TGCAGTGCTAGTTGGGGGCGGAATGAGCAGTTCTTC.

The chain links TRBV6-5 to TRBJ1-2; maybe TRBD1 (6 bases). The CDR3 has 14 residues. Germline CDR1 MNHEY, CDR2 SVGAGI. Trimming removed 6 bases at V and 1 base at J, with 12 bases between. DNA for the CDR3: TGTGCCAGCAGGCGACAGGTGAATAACTATGGCTACACCTTC. Residues: CASRRQVNNYGYTF.

This rearrangement joins TRBV5-4 to TRBJ2-7; D is undetermined. V was cut by 4 bases and J by 0 bases, with 11 bases left in between. The CDR3 runs to 14 residues. Looked up from germline, CDR1 is SGHNT and CDR2 is YYREEE (reference sequence). The CDR3 region has the DNA TGTGCCAGCAGCCCTTGGTCCGGCTCCTACGAGCAGTACTTC. This gives the protein CASSPWSGSYEQYF. Supplemented by reference TRBV5-4 and TRBJ2-7, the full variable domain reads ETGVTQSPTHLIKTRGQQVTLRCSSQSGHNTVSWYQQALGQGPQFIFQYYREEENGRGNFPPRFSGLQFPNYSSELNVNALELDDSALYLCASSPWSGSYEQYFGPGTRLTVT.

The chain combines TRBV28 with TRBJ2-2, with D perhaps matching TRBD2 (6 bases). V lost 10 bases and J 3 bases, leaving 15 bases between the germline ends. The CDR3 extends over 14 amino acids. CDR1 is MDHEN and CDR2 is SYDVKM in the germline V gene. CDR3 in DNA: TGTGCCACGGTGCGGGGTGGTGACACCGGGGAGCTGTTTTTT. As protein: CATVRGGDTGELFF.